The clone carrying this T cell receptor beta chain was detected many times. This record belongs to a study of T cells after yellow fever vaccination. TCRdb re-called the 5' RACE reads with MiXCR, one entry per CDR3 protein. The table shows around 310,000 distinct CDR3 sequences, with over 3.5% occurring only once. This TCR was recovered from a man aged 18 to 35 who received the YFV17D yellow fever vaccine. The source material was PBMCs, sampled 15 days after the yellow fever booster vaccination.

The CDR3 reads CATTEYTGELFF. Written as DNA, the CDR3 is TGCGCCACGACAGAGTACACCGGGGAGCTGTTTTTT. The chain combines TRBV5-1 with TRBJ2-2, with a possible D match to TRBD1 (5 bases). This CDR3 region has 12 residues. Germline V gives CDR1 SGHRS, CDR2 YFSETQ. V lost 9 bases and J 3 bases, leaving 9 bases between the germline ends.